This record concerns one T cell receptor beta chain sequence. In its sample, this clone was seen a few times. This clone's antigen is unknown. One base away there is no much larger clone; base qualities are not given. Libraries were constructed by the immunoSEQ multiplex PCR assay. The published analysis was carried out like this. A statistical classification framework was built for diagnosing cytomegalovirus status from the catalog of TCR beta chain sequences. Sourced from immuneACCESS, this table was stored by TCRdb with only in-frame sequences that have V and J called. A share of the clones is absent; for the studies checked, an unresolved V gene accounts for under half, and the remainder has no known explanation. V and J calls and clone size follow that table, whereas D and trimming were derived from the DNA. This sample has some 120,000 clones in its table, and more than 70% of those were observed once. The top ten clonotypes cover 1.2% to 1.5% of the sample.

Donors formed part of the validation cohort, which comprised 120 subjects and was distinct from the first cohort of under 850 subjects. The data originate from a study of cytomegalovirus exposure and HLA in healthy donors (TCRdb year 2017). Regarding the study in general: A later analysis indicated that the 130 or so validation repertoires were generated on the platform also employed for the 720 or so repertoires of the first cohort. The study aimed to test whether signatures of past pathogen exposure could be identified by cataloging public T cell receptors. Besides the first cohort of 666 subjects, a separate validation cohort made up of some 110 different subjects was used. To predict cytomegalovirus infection status, the study brought together high-throughput TCR immunosequencing, statistical association of individual TCRs with disease status, and machine learning. What the authors observed across the whole study: A later analysis lacked HLA typing for the validation cohort, so it scored co-occurrence in that cohort across all 120 or so repertoires. In vitro tests confirmed that three of the cytomegalovirus-associated TCR beta chains recognize cytomegalovirus antigens. The authors suggested that the approach could potentially be extended to other disease states and immunological phenotypes. A total of roughly 160 TCR beta chains were listed by the study as associated with cytomegalovirus. In a later analysis, TCRs clustered in the first cohort were found to also tend to co-occur in the roughly 130 validation repertoires, with about 94% of cluster scores above 0. In both the original and validation cohorts, the classifier was reported to diagnose cytomegalovirus status with high specificity and sensitivity. Across donors, most TCR sequences were observed very rarely, whereas some public TCRs were present in many individuals.

Counted from cysteine to phenylalanine, this CDR3 has 15 amino acids. Of the read, only the CDR3 DNA is kept; its 45 bases are in frame from base 1. V was cut back by 2 bases and J by 3 bases, leaving a gap of 14 bases between them. The CDR1 and CDR2 encoded by the germline V gene are MNHEY and SVGAGI. Sample: PBMCs. The rearranged segments are TRBV6-5 and TRBJ2-7; TRBD1 could be the D gene, as 6 bases match. This sequence originates from a young man in good health and CMV-seronegative. DNA sequence: TGTGCCAGCAGTTACCGGGACACAACCGACTACGAGCAGTACTTC. Its translation reads: CASSYRDTTDYEQYF.